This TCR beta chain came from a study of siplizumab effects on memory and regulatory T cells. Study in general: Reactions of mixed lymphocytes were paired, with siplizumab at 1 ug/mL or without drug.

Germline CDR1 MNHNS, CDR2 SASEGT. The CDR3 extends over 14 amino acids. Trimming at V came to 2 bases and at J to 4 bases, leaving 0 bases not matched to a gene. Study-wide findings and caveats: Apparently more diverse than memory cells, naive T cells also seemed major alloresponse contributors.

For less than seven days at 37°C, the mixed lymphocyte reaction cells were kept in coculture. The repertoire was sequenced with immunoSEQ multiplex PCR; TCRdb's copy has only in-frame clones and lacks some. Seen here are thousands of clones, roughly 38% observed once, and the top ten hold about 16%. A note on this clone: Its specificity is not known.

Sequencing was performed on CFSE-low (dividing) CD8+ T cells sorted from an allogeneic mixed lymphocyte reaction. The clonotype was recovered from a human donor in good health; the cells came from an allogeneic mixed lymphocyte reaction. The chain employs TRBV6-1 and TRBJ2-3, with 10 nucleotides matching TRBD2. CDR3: CASSELAGADTQYF. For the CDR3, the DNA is TGTGCCAGCAGTGAACTAGCGGGAGCAGATACGCAGTATTTT.